This T cell receptor beta chain is from a study of blood T cell repertoires in COVID-19. Looking at the study overall: Researchers got acute and convalescent COVID-19 samples from the United States, Italy and Spain. Sample material is recorded as cDNA or gDNA derived from T cells, B-cell-depleted T cells, or PBMCs.

How the authors handled the data: Reference gene primer amplification gave estimated nucleated cell counts. Libraries were prepared by immunoSEQ multiplex PCR; TCRdb keeps only in-frame clonotypes and omits some of them. V, J and clone size derive from that table, while D and trimming were established from the DNA sequence. The table has 150,000 to 200,000 clones, nearly 80% seen once; the top ten hold approximately 15%. The sequence came from a woman aged 80 or older with acute or convalescent COVID-19. The sample consisted of peripheral blood.

The CDR3 reads CASRAGPSYEQYF. The CDR3 DNA reads TGTGCCAGCCGTGCGGGGCCTTCCTACGAGCAGTACTTC. The chain combines TRBV12-3 or TRBV12-4 with TRBJ2-7; maybe TRBD2 (6 bases). The CDR3 consists of 13 residues. Trimming removed 8 bases at V and 1 base at J, with 12 bases between.